This T cell receptor (beta chain) was sequenced in a study of blood T cell repertoires in COVID-19. Study-wide background: Sample material is recorded as cDNA or gDNA derived from T cells, B-cell-depleted T cells, or PBMCs.

Sequencing was performed with immunoSEQ multiplex PCR; in TCRdb, only in-frame clones are kept and a portion is missing. The profile shows 250,000 or so clones, 80% to 90% of them singletons. This CDR3 comprises 15 residues. Trimming removed 8 bases from V and 1 base from J, with 17 bases in between. The germline V gene has CDR1 SEHNR and CDR2 FQNEAQ (reference sequence). In terms of age and location, participants ranged from roughly 18 to 90 years and lived in around 22 US areas. Cohorts were assigned according to the clinical history that participants reported. V usage is TRBV7-9 and J usage is TRBJ1-2, with a tentative D call TRBD1 (6 bases). The clonotype originates from a woman in her forties or fifties who had been exposed to COVID-19. The sample taken for sequencing was PBMCs or T cells enriched from blood (not recorded which). CDR3 protein: CASSGQGLFNYGYTF. The CDR3 bases are TGTGCCAGCTCGGGGCAGGGGCTTTTTAACTATGGCTACACCTTC.